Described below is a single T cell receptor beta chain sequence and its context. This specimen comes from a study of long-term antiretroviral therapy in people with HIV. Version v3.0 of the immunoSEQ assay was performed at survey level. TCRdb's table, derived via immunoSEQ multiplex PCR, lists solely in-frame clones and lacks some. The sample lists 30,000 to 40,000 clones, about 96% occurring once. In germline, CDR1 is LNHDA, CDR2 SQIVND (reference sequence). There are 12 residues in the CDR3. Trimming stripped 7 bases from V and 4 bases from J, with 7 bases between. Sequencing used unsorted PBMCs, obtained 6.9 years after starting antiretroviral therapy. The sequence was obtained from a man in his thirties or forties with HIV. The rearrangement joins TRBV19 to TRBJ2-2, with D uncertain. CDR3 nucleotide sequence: TGTGCCAGTATTTCGGTCACCGGGGAGCTGTTTTTT. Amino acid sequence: CASISVTGELFF. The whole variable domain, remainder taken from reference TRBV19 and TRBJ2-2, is DGGITQSPKYLFRKEGQNVTLSCEQNLNHDAMYWYRQDPGQGLRLIYYSQIVNDFQKGDIAEGYSVSREKKESFPLTVTSAQKNPTAFYLCASISVTGELFFGEGSRLTVL.